The 30 T cell receptor beta chains presented below share a single source sample, sequenced in a study of blood T cell repertoires in COVID-19. Clones were read by immunoSEQ multiplex PCR, and TCRdb kept only the in-frame ones, dropping some. The table records 150,000 to 200,000 clones, about 85% of them present only once. Sequenced sample: peripheral blood. These receptor sequences come from a woman in her seventies with COVID-19, enrolled during active disease.

The chain uses TRBV5-4 and TRBJ2-1; D might be TRBD2 (7 bases). Trimming shortened V by 0 bases and J by 0 bases, and 13 bases separated the two germline ends. The germline V gene has CDR1 SGHNT and CDR2 YYREEE (reference sequence). The CDR3 runs to 17 residues. The CDR3 loop reads CASSLAGGASSYNEQFF. The CDR3 DNA reads TGTGCCAGCAGCTTGGCTGGGGGGGCGAGCTCCTACAATGAGCAGTTCTTC.

The chain joins TRBV5-5 to TRBJ1-1; D is uncertain. This CDR3 comprises 13 residues. Germline V lookup: CDR1 SGHKS, CDR2 YYEKEE (reference sequence). Trimming shortened V by 2 bases and J by 5 bases, and 10 bases separated the two germline ends. CDR3 sequence reads: CASSFSGATEAFF. DNA of the CDR3: TGTGCCAGCAGCTTCTCTGGAGCAACTGAAGCTTTCTTT.

This clone was recorded once. This chain joins TRBV10-1 and TRBJ2-3, with 9 bases aligning to TRBD2. The V segment lost 2 bases and the J segment 2 bases; nucleotides outside the gene matches: 5. This CDR3 spans 16 amino acids. CDR1 is WNHNN and CDR2 is SYGVQD in the germline V gene (reference sequence). CDR3 amino acids: CASSENSGGVTDTQYF. Written as DNA, the CDR3 is TGCGCCAGCAGTGAGAATAGCGGGGGCGTCACAGATACGCAGTATTTT.

This chain links TRBV19 with TRBJ2-4, with D perhaps matching TRBD2 (5 bases). The length of the CDR3 is 18 residues. Germline V gives CDR1 LNHDA, CDR2 SQIVND (reference sequence). The V and J ends lost 1 base and 0 bases respectively, with 16 bases between them. CDR3 region: CASSIGKSGFLAKNIQYF. CDR3 in DNA: TGTGCCAGTAGTATAGGGAAAAGCGGCTTTCTAGCCAAAAACATTCAGTACTTC.

This chain joins TRBV30 and TRBJ1-1, with TRBD1 identical over 8 bases. This CDR3 has 16 residues. Germline values: CDR1 GTSNPN, CDR2 SVGIG (reference sequence). V lost 3 bases, J lost 1 base, and 10 bases stayed unmatched. CDR3 residues: CAWSPGQGGWNTEAFF. CDR3 DNA sequence: TGTGCCTGGAGCCCTGGACAGGGAGGATGGAACACTGAAGCTTTCTTT. Variable domain in full (rest from reference TRBV30 and TRBJ1-1): SQTIHQWPATLVQPVGSPLSLECTVEGTSNPNLYWYRQAAGRGLQLLFYSVGIGQISSEVPQNLSASRPQDRQFILSSKKLLLSDSGFYLCAWSPGQGGWNTEAFFGQGTRLTVV.

Here the CDR3 reads CATSREGDSQGETQYF. The CDR3 nucleotides read TGTGCCACCAGCAGAGAGGGGGACTCGCAAGGGGAGACCCAGTACTTC. The chain joins TRBV15 to TRBJ2-5; weak D call: TRBD2 (6 bases). The CDR3 loop spans 16 amino acids. V lost 0 bases, J lost 5 bases, and 16 bases lay in between. The germline CDR1 and CDR2 sequences are LNHNV and YYDKDF (reference sequence).

There are a few counts of this clone. The V and J genes are TRBV27 and TRBJ2-6; the match to TRBD1 covers 8 bases. This CDR3 spans 18 amino acids. After removal of 2 bases from V and 0 bases from J, the junction contained 6 bases not matched to a gene. Germline assignment: CDR1 MNHEY and CDR2 SMNVEV (reference sequence). The CDR3 coding sequence is TGTGCCAGCAGTTTAAAGGGGGACAGGAGCTCTGGGGCCAACGTCCTGACTTTC. It specifies CASSLKGDRSSGANVLTF.

This rearrangement joins TRBV27 to TRBJ1-4, with 10 bases identical to TRBD1. The CDR3 extends over 15 amino acids. Unmatched junction bases numbered 9, after V lost 4 bases and J lost 10 bases. The germline V gene has CDR1 MNHEY and CDR2 SMNVEV (reference sequence). CDR3 DNA: TGTGCCAGCAGTTCCTTGGACAGGGGGGGGGCAAAACTGTTTTTT. Translated, it gives CASSSLDRGGAKLFF.

Note on this clone: The conserved closing phenylalanine or tryptophan is absent in this CDR3, likely reflecting a read error. The DNA is left out, because the CDR3 cannot be placed on it with certainty; the CDR3 is given as TCRdb lists it. The gene calls are TRBV3-1 (or the pseudogene TRBV3-2) and TRBJ1-1; TRBD1, as called in the table, went unchecked against the DNA. The CDR3 spans 13 amino acids, including both terminal residues. CDR1 and CDR2 from the germline V gene are LGHDT and YNNKEL (reference sequence). CDR3 residues: CASSYSLGGPLSV.

This clone came up a few times. This chain joins TRBV6-1 and TRBJ1-6, with D hard to call. The CDR3 is made up of 14 amino acids. Trimming stripped 2 bases from V and 9 bases from J, with 11 bases between. Germline V gives CDR1 MNHNS, CDR2 SASEGT. This CDR3 reads CASSERGFRSPLHF. CDR3 bases: TGTGCCAGCAGTGAAAGAGGGTTCCGTTCACCCCTCCACTTT.

This chain uses TRBV3-1 (or the pseudogene TRBV3-2) with TRBJ1-1; D unresolved. The germline V gene has CDR1 LGHDT and CDR2 YNNKEL (reference sequence). The CDR3 is made up of 15 amino acids. The ends were cut back, 3 bases at V and 1 base at J, with 12 bases in the middle. The CDR3 is CASSHPRGKNTEAFF. CDR3 in DNA: TGTGCCAGCAGCCACCCCCGCGGGAAGAACACTGAAGCTTTCTTT.

The rearrangement joins TRBV5-5 to TRBJ1-6, with D maybe TRBD1 (5 bases). Deletions cut 3 bases from V and 7 bases from J, with 11 bases between. Germline V gene sequence: CDR1 SGHKS, CDR2 YYEKEE (reference sequence). The CDR3 is 14 residues long. DNA for the CDR3: TGTGCCAGCAGCTCTGGGACTGCGAATTCACCCCTCCACTTT. The encoded protein is CASSSGTANSPLHF.

This chain uses TRBV20-1 with TRBJ2-5, with 7 positions matching TRBD2. The CDR3 totals 11 residues. Germline CDR1 is DFQATT and CDR2 is SNEGSKA (reference sequence). J lost 3 bases, V lost 5 bases, and 0 bases had no gene match. This CDR3 reads CSARGEETQYF. The CDR3, as DNA: TGCAGTGCTCGGGGGGAAGAGACCCAGTACTTC.

This chain uses TRBV27 with TRBJ2-1; 9 bases are shared with TRBD1. Trimming took 6 bases from V and 9 from J; bases not matched to a gene: 12. The CDR3 is 15 amino acids. The germline gives CDR1 MNHEY, CDR2 SMNVEV (reference sequence). The CDR3 spells CASRPGTGFTIEQFF. Here the CDR3 DNA reads TGTGCCAGCAGGCCCGGGACAGGGTTTACAATTGAGCAGTTCTTC.

This clone has just a few counts. The chain uses TRBV15 and TRBJ2-7; 7 positions match TRBD2. CDR3 size: 15 residues. CDR1 and CDR2 (germline): LNHNV, YYDKDF (reference sequence). The junction had 3 bases not matched to a gene; V was cut back by 1 base and J by 0 bases. The CDR3 sequence: CATSRGGGSSYEQYF. Here the CDR3 DNA reads TGTGCCACCAGCAGAGGAGGCGGGAGCTCCTACGAGCAGTACTTC.

The chain combines TRBV7-9 with TRBJ1-2, with D perhaps matching TRBD1 (6 bases). Germline loops: CDR1 SEHNR, CDR2 FQNEAQ (reference sequence). This CDR3 region has 18 residues. V was trimmed by 5 bases and J by 2 bases, leaving 24 bases between them. CDR3 in DNA: TGTGCCAGCAGCCCGAAGTTGAGACAGGAAAAAACGAACTATGGCTACACCTTC. Translated, it gives CASSPKLRQEKTNYGYTF.

CDR3 sequence: CASSAGTGSGQPQHF. CDR3 nucleotide sequence: TGTGCCAGCTCAGCCGGGACAGGGTCCGGGCAGCCCCAGCATTTT. The rearrangement joins TRBV19 to TRBJ1-5; 9 positions agree with TRBD1. Germline CDR1 and CDR2: LNHDA and SQIVND (reference sequence). The CDR3 extends over 15 amino acids. Unmatched junction bases numbered 13, after V lost 9 bases and J lost 7 bases.

The V gene is TRBV7-6, the J gene TRBJ2-1, with 7 nucleotides matching TRBD1. CDR1 and CDR2 from the germline V gene are SGHVS and FNYEAQ. This CDR3 comprises 17 residues. After removal of 5 bases from V and 2 bases from J, the junction contained 12 bases not matched to a gene. CDR3 amino acids: CASSPPPGTGAYNEQFF. CDR3 coding DNA: TGTGCCAGCAGCCCTCCTCCCGGCACAGGGGCCTACAATGAGCAGTTCTTC.

The chain combines TRBV2 with TRBJ2-5, with 16 bases aligning to TRBD2. This CDR3 spans 17 amino acids. Germline assignment: CDR1 SNHLY and CDR2 FYNNEI. Germline trimming cut 5 bases from V and 5 bases from J; bases unmatched to any gene: 8. CDR3 DNA sequence: TGTGCCAGCAGTACCGGGACTAGCGGGGGGGCCGGTGAGACCCAGTACTTC. Amino acids: CASSTGTSGGAGETQYF. The full variable domain, its missing parts supplied by reference TRBV2 and TRBJ2-5, is EPEVTQTPSHQVTQMGQEVILRCVPISNHLYFYWYRQILGQKVEFLVSFYNNEISEKSEIFDDQFSVERPDGSNFTLKIRSTKLEDSAMYFCASSTGTSGGAGETQYFGPGTRLLVL.

This clone showed up just a few times. The genes are TRBV12-3 or TRBV12-4 and TRBJ1-1; a possible D gene is TRBD1 (6 bases). The CDR3 consists of 12 residues. Trimming pared 3 bases from V and 6 bases from J, leaving 8 bases between. The CDR3 nucleotides read TGTGCCAGCAGTTTGGGGGCCCCTGAAGCTTTCTTT. It specifies CASSLGAPEAFF.

The genes are TRBV3-1 (or the pseudogene TRBV3-2) and TRBJ2-7; weak D call: TRBD2 (6 bases). V dropped 4 bases and J dropped 2 bases, with 18 bases sitting between them. CDR3 length: 16 residues. Germline lookup yields CDR1 LGHDT and CDR2 YNNKEL (reference sequence). The CDR3 nucleotides are TGTGCCAGCAGCCCAGCCGGGACTTCGGACCCCTACGAGCAGTACGTC. Amino acids: CASSPAGTSDPYEQYV.

This clone was counted once. This rearrangement joins TRBV18 to TRBJ2-2; perhaps TRBD2 as D (6 bases). The CDR3 totals 12 residues. Deletions cut 5 bases from V and 5 bases from J, with 6 bases between. Germline V CDR1 and CDR2: KGHSH, LQKENI. The CDR3 DNA follows: TGTGCCAGCTCAGGAGGGACCGGGGAGCTGTTTTTT. Protein product: CASSGGTGELFF.

V is TRBV28 and J is TRBJ1-1; a weak D match, TRBD1 (5 bases). This CDR3 comprises 16 residues. Germline CDR1 MDHEN, CDR2 SYDVKM. Trimming took off 6 bases at V and 0 bases at J, with 17 bases between the two ends. In DNA form, the CDR3 reads TGTGCCAGCAGGGGGGAGGGGCTCGGACTGAACACTGAAGCTTTCTTT. Translated, it gives CASRGEGLGLNTEAFF.

J is TRBJ2-5 and V is TRBV15; 8 nucleotides line up with TRBD1. J lost 3 bases, V lost 4 bases, and 4 bases had no gene match. CDR3 size: 14 residues. Per the germline V gene, CDR1 is LNHNV and CDR2 is YYDKDF (reference sequence). CDR3 sequence: CATSNSGGEETQYF. The DNA for the CDR3 is TGTGCCACCAGCAATTCAGGGGGCGAAGAGACCCAGTACTTC.

This chain uses TRBV19 with TRBJ1-1; 8 bases are shared with TRBD1. The CDR3 runs 13 residues. CDR1 and CDR2 from the germline V gene are LNHDA and SQIVND (reference sequence). After removal of 9 bases from V and 5 bases from J, the junction contained 8 bases not matched to a gene. CDR3 in DNA: TGTGCCAGCAGCCAGGGGGCAAGAACTGAAGCTTTCTTT. Translation: CASSQGARTEAFF.

In nucleotides, the CDR3 is TGCGCCAGCAGCTTGGTTCCAGGGGGGAGGATTAGCACTGAAGCTTTCTTT. Its translation is CASSLVPGGRISTEAFF. The gene calls are TRBV5-1 and TRBJ1-1, with TRBD1 identical over 7 bases. Germline V CDR1 and CDR2: SGHRS, YFSETQ. CDR3 length: 17 residues. V was clipped by 0 bases and J by 4 bases; unmatched bases: 12.

The sample holds a few counts of this clone. The rearrangement uses TRBV5-6 and TRBJ1-5, with D possibly matching TRBD1 (5 bases). The CDR3 sequence is 15 residues long. The V and J ends lost 0 bases and 1 base respectively, with 8 bases between them. CDR1 and CDR2 (germline): SGHDT, YYEEEE. CDR3 residues: CASSLVDISNQPQHF. CDR3 in DNA: TGTGCCAGCAGCTTGGTGGACATCAGCAATCAGCCCCAGCATTTT.

The count of this clone is one. The V and J genes are TRBV11-2 and TRBJ2-1; the match to TRBD1 covers 8 bases. The ends lost 5 bases at V and 5 bases at J; junction bases unmatched: 8. The CDR3 length is 15 residues. Germline lookup yields CDR1 SGHAT and CDR2 FQNNGV. The CDR3 nucleotides read TGTGCCAGCAGCCCTCGGACAGGGATGAACAATGAGCAGTTCTTC. This gives the protein CASSPRTGMNNEQFF.

V and J are TRBV4-2 and TRBJ2-7; 10 bases are shared with TRBD2. Germline-derived CDR1 and CDR2 are LGHNA and YNFKEQ. This CDR3 region has 13 residues. Trimming at V came to 4 bases and at J to 5 bases, leaving 2 bases not matched to a gene. DNA for the CDR3: TGTGCCAGCAGCCGAGGACTAGCGGACGAGCAGTACGTC. Translating it yields CASSRGLADEQYV.

Only a few counts were recorded for this clone. This chain joins TRBV7-9 and TRBJ2-5; weak D call: TRBD2 (6 bases). The V gene's germline CDR1 is SEHNR and CDR2 FQNEAQ (reference sequence). CDR3 length: 12 amino acids. The germline V and J ends were trimmed by 3 bases and 7 bases, with 9 bases remaining between them. The CDR3 sequence is CASSLEGGTQYF. In DNA, the CDR3 is TGTGCCAGCAGCTTGGAGGGTGGGACCCAGTACTTC.